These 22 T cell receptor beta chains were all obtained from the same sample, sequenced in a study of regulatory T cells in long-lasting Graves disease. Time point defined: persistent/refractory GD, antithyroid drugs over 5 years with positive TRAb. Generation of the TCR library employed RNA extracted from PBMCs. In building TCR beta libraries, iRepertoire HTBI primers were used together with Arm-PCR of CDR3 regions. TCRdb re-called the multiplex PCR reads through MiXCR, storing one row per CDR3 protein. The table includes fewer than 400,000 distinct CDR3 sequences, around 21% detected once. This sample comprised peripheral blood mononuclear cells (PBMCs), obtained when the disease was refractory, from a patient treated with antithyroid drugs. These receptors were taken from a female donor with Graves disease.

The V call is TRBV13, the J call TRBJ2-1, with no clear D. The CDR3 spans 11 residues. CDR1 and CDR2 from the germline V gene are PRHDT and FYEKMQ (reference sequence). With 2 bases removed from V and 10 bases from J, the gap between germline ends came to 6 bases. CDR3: CASSLSQEQFF. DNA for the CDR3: TGTGCCAGCAGCTTATCACAGGAGCAGTTCTTC.

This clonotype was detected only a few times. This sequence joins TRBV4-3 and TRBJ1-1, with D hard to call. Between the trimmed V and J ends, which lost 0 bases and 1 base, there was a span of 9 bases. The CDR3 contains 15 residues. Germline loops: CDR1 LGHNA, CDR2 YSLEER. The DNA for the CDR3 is TGCGCCAGCAGCCAAGAGGCCATCAGGAACACTGAAGCTTTCTTT. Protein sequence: CASSQEAIRNTEAFF.

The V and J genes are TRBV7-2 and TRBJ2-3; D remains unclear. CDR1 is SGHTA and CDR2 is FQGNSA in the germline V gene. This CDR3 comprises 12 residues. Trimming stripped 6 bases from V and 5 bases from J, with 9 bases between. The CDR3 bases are TGTGCCAGCAGAACGAATGAAGATACGCAGTATTTT. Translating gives CASRTNEDTQYF.

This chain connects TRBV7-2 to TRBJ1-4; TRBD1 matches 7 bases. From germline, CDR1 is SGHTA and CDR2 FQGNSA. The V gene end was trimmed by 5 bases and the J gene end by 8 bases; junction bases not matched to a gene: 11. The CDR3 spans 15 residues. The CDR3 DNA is TGTGCCAGCAGCGCCCGGACAGGCTCAGGGGAAAAACTGTTTTTT. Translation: CASSARTGSGEKLFF.

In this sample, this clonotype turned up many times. In DNA, the CDR3 is TGTGCCAGCAGGGGACAGACCTACGAGCAGTACTTC. Translated: CASRGQTYEQYF. This rearrangement joins TRBV2 to TRBJ2-7, with TRBD1 identical over 7 bases. Germline V CDR1 and CDR2: SNHLY, FYNNEI. The CDR3 runs to 12 residues. J lost 2 bases, V lost 6 bases, and 1 base had no gene match.

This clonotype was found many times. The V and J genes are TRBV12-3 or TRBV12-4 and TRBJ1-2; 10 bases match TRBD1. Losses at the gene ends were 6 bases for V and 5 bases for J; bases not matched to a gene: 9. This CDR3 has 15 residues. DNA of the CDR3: TGTGCCAGCAGCGCATCGACAGGGGGCTGGTATGGCTACACCTTC. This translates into CASSASTGGWYGYTF.

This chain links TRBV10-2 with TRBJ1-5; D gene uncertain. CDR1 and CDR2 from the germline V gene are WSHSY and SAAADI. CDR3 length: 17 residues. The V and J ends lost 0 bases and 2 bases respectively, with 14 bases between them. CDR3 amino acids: CASSESMGPEGNQPQHF. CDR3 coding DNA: TGCGCCAGCAGTGAGTCGATGGGCCCGGAGGGCAATCAGCCCCAGCATTTT.

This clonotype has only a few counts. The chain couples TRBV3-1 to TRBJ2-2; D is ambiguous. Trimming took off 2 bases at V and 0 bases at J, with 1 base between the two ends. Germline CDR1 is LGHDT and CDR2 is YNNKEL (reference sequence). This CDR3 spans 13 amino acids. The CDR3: CASSQSNTGELFF. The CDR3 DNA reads TGTGCCAGCAGCCAATCGAACACCGGGGAGCTGTTTTTT.

CDR3: CASSPPSGGVGQETQYF. DNA of the CDR3: TGTGCCAGCTCACCTCCCTCGGGGGGCGTCGGCCAAGAGACCCAGTACTTC. The J gene is TRBJ2-5, the V gene TRBV18; a possible D gene is TRBD2 (7 bases). There are 17 residues in the CDR3. Trimming cost V 3 bases and J 1 base, with 18 bases left between them. The V gene's germline CDR1 is KGHSH and CDR2 LQKENI.

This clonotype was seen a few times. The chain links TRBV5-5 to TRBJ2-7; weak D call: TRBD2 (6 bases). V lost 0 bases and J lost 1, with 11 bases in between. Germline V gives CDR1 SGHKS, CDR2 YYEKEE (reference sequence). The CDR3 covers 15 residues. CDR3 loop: CASSLDGRLSYEQYF. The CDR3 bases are TGTGCCAGCAGCTTGGATGGGAGGTTATCCTACGAGCAGTACTTC. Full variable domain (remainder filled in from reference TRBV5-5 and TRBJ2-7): DAGVTQSPTHLIKTRGQQVTLRCSPISGHKSVSWYQQVLGQGPQFIFQYYEKEERGRGNFPDRFSARQFPNYSSELNVNALLLGDSALYLCASSLDGRLSYEQYFGPGTRLTVT.

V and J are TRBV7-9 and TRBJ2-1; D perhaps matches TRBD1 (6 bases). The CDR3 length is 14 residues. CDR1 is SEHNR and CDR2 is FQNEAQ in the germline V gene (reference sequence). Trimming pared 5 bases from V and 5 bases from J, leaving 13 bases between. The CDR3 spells CASSPGTKNNEQFF. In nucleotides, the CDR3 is TGTGCCAGCAGCCCCGGGACAAAAAACAATGAGCAGTTCTTC.

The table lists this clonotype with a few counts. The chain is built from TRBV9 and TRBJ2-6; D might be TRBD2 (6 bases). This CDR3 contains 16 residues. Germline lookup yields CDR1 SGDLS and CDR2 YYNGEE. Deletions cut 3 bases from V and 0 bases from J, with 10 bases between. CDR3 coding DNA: TGTGCCAGCAGCGACGGGACTCACTCTGGGGCCAACGTCCTGACTTTC. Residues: CASSDGTHSGANVLTF.

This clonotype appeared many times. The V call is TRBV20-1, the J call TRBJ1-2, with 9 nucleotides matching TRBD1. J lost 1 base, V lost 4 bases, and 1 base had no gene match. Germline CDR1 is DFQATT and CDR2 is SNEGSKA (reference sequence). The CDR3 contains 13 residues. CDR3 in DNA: TGCAGTGCTATGACAGGGGGTAACTATGGCTACACCTTC. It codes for CSAMTGGNYGYTF.

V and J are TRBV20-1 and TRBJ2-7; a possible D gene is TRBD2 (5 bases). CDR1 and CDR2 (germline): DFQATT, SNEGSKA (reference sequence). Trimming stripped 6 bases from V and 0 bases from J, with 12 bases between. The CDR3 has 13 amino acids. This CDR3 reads CSAPTSISYEQYF. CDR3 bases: TGCAGTGCCCCCACTAGTATCTCCTACGAGCAGTACTTC.

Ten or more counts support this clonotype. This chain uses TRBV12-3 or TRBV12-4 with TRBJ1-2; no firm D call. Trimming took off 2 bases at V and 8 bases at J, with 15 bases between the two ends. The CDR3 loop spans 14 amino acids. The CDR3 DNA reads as TGTGCCAGCAGTTTAATCGAAGCGGGCAGGGGCTACACCTTC. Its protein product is CASSLIEAGRGYTF.

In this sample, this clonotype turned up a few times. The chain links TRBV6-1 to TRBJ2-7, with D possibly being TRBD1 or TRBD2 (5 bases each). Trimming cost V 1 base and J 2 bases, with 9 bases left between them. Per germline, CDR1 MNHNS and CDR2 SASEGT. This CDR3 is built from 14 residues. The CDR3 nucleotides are TGTGCCAGCAGTGAAGAACTGGGGGCCTACGAGCAGTACTTC. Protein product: CASSEELGAYEQYF.

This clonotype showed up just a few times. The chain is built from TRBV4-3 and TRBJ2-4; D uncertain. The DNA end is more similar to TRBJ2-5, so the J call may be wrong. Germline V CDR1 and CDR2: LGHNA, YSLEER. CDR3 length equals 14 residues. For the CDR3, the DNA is TGCGCCAGCAGCCAAGATAAAAGCCAAGAGACCCAGTACTTC. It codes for CASSQDKSQETQYF.

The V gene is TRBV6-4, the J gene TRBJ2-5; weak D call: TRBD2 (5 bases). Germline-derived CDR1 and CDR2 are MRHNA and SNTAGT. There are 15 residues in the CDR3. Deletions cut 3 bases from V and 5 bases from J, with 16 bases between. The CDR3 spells CASSETGLGAETQYF. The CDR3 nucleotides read TGTGCCAGCAGTGAGACCGGGTTGGGAGCGGAGACCCAGTACTTC.

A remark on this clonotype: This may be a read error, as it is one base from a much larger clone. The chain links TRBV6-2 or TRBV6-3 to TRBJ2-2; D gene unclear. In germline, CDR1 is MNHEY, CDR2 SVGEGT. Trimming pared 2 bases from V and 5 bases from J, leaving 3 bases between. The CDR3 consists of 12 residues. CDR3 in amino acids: CASSYRTGELFF. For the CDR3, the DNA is TGTGCCAGCAGTTACCGAACCGGGGAGCTGTTTTTT.

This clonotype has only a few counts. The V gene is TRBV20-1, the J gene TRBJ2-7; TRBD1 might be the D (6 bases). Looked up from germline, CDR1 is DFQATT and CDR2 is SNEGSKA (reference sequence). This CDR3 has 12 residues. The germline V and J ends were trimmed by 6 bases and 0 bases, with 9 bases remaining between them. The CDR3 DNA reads TGCAGTGCGGGGACACGCTCCTACGAGCAGTACTTC. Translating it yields CSAGTRSYEQYF.

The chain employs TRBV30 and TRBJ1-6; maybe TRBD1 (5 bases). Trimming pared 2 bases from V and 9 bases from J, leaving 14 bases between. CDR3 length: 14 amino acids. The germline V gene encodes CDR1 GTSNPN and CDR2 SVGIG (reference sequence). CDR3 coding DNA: TGTGCCTGGAGTTTCGGGGCGAGAGGTTCACCCCTCCACTTT. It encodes CAWSFGARGSPLHF.

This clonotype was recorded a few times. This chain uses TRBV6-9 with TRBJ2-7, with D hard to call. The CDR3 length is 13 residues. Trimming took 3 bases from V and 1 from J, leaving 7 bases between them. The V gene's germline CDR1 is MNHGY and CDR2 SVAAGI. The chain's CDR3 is CASSYLRSYEQYF. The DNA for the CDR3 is TGTGCCAGCAGTTACCTTCGGTCCTACGAGCAGTACTTC.